The next 2 T cell receptor beta chains were all read from a single sample in a study of shared clonotypes between healthy human individuals. Libraries were prepared by immunoSEQ multiplex PCR; TCRdb keeps only in-frame clonotypes and omits some of them. The table includes about 2.1 million clones, approximately 92% detected once. The naive CD8 fraction comprised CD45RO-negative cells positively selected for CCR7 and excluded terminally differentiated effector memory CD45RA+ cells. The specimen sequenced was naive CD8+ T cells from PBMCs. The receptor set was obtained from a man between 18 and 29 years old in good health. Some clones in this sample may be carry-over from other donors' samples.

This clone came up once. The chain couples TRBV27 to TRBJ2-5, with D uncertain. This CDR3 is built from 14 residues. V was cut by 5 bases and J by 0 bases, with 10 bases left in between. The germline V gene encodes CDR1 MNHEY and CDR2 SMNVEV (reference sequence). In DNA form, the CDR3 reads TGTGCCAGCAGTCCTATCTTGTACCAAGAGACCCAGTACTTC. Translated, it gives CASSPILYQETQYF.

This chain's CDR3 is CASSPNSGRTDTQYF. CDR3 sequence (DNA): TGTGCCAGCAGTCCCAATAGCGGGAGAACAGATACGCAGTATTTT. The V call is TRBV27, the J call TRBJ2-3, with TRBD2 matching over 9 bases. The germline gives CDR1 MNHEY, CDR2 SMNVEV (reference sequence). The V gene end was trimmed by 5 bases and the J gene end by 3 bases; junction bases not matched to a gene: 6. CDR3 length: 15 residues.